This T cell receptor beta chain emerged from a study of blood T cells in healthy people across ages. Study overall: Capture via template switching afforded approximately one barcoded beta molecule per two T cells. General study points: Donor CMV status was unknown, possibly confounding expanded clonotype changes.

The second PCR ran roughly 7 to 12 cycles with a sample-barcoded 5' primer and J-beta primers. A tag from a template-switch adaptor with 12 random nucleotides marked each cDNA molecule. TCRdb recomputed calls from the 5' RACE reads with MiXCR, one row per CDR3 protein. The sample has about 1.1 million distinct CDR3 sequences; around two fifths are singletons. There are 12 residues in the CDR3. Germline V CDR1 and CDR2: SNHLY, FYNNEI. V lost 4 bases and J 6 bases, leaving 7 bases between the germline ends. On this clonotype itself: Its target is not known.

Per sample, a minimum of 6 million PBMCs were isolated. The source material was blood. The chain employs TRBV2 and TRBJ1-5, with a possible D match to TRBD1 (5 bases). The TCR originated in a man between 18 and 29 years old in good health. The DNA for the CDR3 is TGTGCCAGCAGTGGGGACTCTCAGCCCCAGCATTTT. Encoded protein: CASSGDSQPQHF.